This note documents a single T cell receptor beta chain sequence. Its recognized antigen is unknown. Base-call qualities are not available, and no considerably larger clone is one nucleotide away. The V and J ends are trimmed by 8 bases and 2 bases, leaving 12 bases between them. The CDR3 starts with the cysteine, ends with the phenylalanine, and has 14 residues. Only CDR3 DNA remains: 42 bases, in frame from the first base. The germline V gene gives CDR1 as MNHEY and CDR2 as SVGAGI. The data belong to a study of T cells in localized non-small cell lung cancer (dated by TCRdb to between 2020 and 2021). About the study as a whole: Comparing tumors with uninvolved tumor-adjacent lungs, the study looked at the T cell repertoires of over 200 patients with early-stage NSCLC. The cohort comprised around 250 treatment-naïve NSCLC patients with resected, localized lung tumors. NSCLC patients had a mean age of approximately 72 years, and around 140 were male and about a hundred female. Points the paper makes about the study in general: Multi-region tumor sequencing was not performed, so intratumor heterogeneity could not be excluded. Uninvolved tumor-adjacent lung showed the highest T cell clonality, higher than tumor, which suggests more focused antigenic responses in the adjacent lung. Since the design was exploratory, TCR variables were selected using unadjusted p-values with no false-discovery rate correction. A median of 57 of the top 100 tumor clones turned up in the paired uninvolved adjacent lung, and 25 to 35 of those clones also ranked among the top 100 of that same adjacent lung. Longer overall survival was associated with higher T cell density in blood, whereas shorter survival was associated with higher clonality in adjacent lung.

TCR beta CDR3 regions were sequenced from DNA using the immunoSEQ Assay. On the study's bioinformatics: To compute T cell density, TCR beta template counts were normalized to usable DNA, which was estimated by amplifying housekeeping genes. The preseqR package was used to estimate richness by extrapolating to 400,000 templates for PBMC samples and to 120,000 templates for tissue samples. Clonality was calculated as one minus Pielou's evenness. To identify tissue-enriched TCRs, differential abundance testing was run on productive amino-acid clonotypes with a minimum total count of 5 and an alpha of 0.1. The Jaccard Index and the Morisita Overlap Index were used to measure repertoire overlap between compartments. TCR beta CDR3s were clustered by GLIPH together with public tetramer-defined viral CDR3s, and at least three viral sequences plus V-gene enrichment were required for viral motifs. TCRdb carries this immuneACCESS record with in-frame sequences only. Its versions omit some clonotypes, under half of them owing to an unresolved V gene in the studies checked, with the rest unexplained. Clone size and V and J calls were adopted from that table, with D and trimming inferred from the DNA. The sample contains tens of thousands of clones, over 75% of them found a single time. 8.5% to 10% of the sample is taken by the ten largest.

At diagnosis, tumor, uninvolved tumor-adjacent lung and peripheral blood were collected and then preserved as a mix of FFPE and fresh-frozen material. For TCR repertoire profiling, the blood samples were analyzed as peripheral blood mononuclear cells. Sequencing used peripheral blood, obtained before any cancer treatment. The rearrangement combines TRBV6-5 with TRBJ2-2; TRBD2 is perhaps the D gene, given 5 matching bases. The clonotype comes from a female donor of 60 years or more with stage I lung adenocarcinoma. The CDR3 is CASGLRANTGELFF. DNA sequence: TGTGCCAGCGGTCTGAGGGCCAACACCGGGGAGCTGTTTTTT.